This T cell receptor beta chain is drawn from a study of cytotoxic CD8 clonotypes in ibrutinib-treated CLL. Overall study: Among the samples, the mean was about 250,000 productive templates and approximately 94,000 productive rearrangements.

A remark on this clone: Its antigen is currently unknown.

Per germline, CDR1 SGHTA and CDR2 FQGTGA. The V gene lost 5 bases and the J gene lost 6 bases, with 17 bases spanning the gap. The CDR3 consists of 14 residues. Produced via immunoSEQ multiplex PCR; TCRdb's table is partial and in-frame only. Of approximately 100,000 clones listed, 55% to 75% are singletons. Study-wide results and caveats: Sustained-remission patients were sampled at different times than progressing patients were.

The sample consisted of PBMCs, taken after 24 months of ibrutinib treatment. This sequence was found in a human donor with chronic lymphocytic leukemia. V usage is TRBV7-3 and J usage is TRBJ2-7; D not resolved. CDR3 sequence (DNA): TGTGCCAGCAGCATTTTTCACGGTGGCGGCGAGCAGTACTTC. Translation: CASSIFHGGGEQYF.